Following are 11 T cell receptor beta chains from one sample sequenced in a study of monozygotic twins with cystic fibrosis. Sequencing used immunoSEQ multiplex PCR; TCRdb keeps in-frame clones, though not all of them. The data hold around 10,000 clones, with approximately 99.4% observed a single time. Sequenced material: blood. The receptor set was obtained from a man aged 18 to 29 with cystic fibrosis.

The chain combines TRBV6-6 with TRBJ1-4; D call uncertain. The CDR3 extends over 15 amino acids. Germline CDR1 reads MNHNY; CDR2 reads SVGAGI (reference sequence). V shed 2 bases and J shed 2 bases, with 9 bases lying between them. The CDR3 loop is CASSYGPGTNEKLFF. CDR3 sequence (DNA): TGTGCCAGCAGTTACGGACCGGGGACTAATGAAAAACTGTTTTTT.

The chain links TRBV5-1 to TRBJ2-3, with D maybe TRBD2 (6 bases). Between the trimmed V and J ends, which lost 4 bases and 0 bases, there was a span of 9 bases. Germline CDR1 is SGHRS and CDR2 is YFSETQ. The length of the CDR3 is 14 residues. The CDR3 bases are TGCGCCAGCAGCCTAACTAGCAGCACAGATACGCAGTATTTT. Protein sequence: CASSLTSSTDTQYF.

The rearrangement uses TRBV6-1 and TRBJ1-2; weak D call: TRBD1 (6 bases). Germline V gives CDR1 MNHNS, CDR2 SASEGT. Between the trimmed V and J ends, which lost 8 bases and 0 bases, there was a span of 13 bases. The CDR3 is made up of 14 amino acids. The CDR3 here is CASQTGYTNYGYTF. In nucleotides, the CDR3 is TGTGCCAGCCAAACAGGGTACACTAACTATGGCTACACCTTC.

This clone was counted a single time. This chain joins TRBV4-3 and TRBJ2-3; 8 bases are shared with TRBD2. The CDR3 sequence is 16 residues long. V shed 3 bases and J 3 bases; nucleotides not matched to a gene: 8. Germline V gene lookup returns CDR1 LGHNA and CDR2 YSLEER. For the CDR3, the DNA is TGCGCCAGCAGCCACCATGTGCGGGGGGCAACAGATACGCAGTATTTT. Amino acid sequence: CASSHHVRGATDTQYF.

V usage is TRBV28 and J usage is TRBJ2-1, with no clear D. Germline CDR1 reads MDHEN; CDR2 reads SYDVKM. V shed 1 base and J shed 7 bases, with 5 bases lying between them. This CDR3 is 12 amino acids long. CDR3 sequence reads: CASSLSGNEQFF. The CDR3 coding sequence is TGTGCCAGCAGTTTATCTGGGAATGAGCAGTTCTTC.

This clone was observed once. The rearrangement joins TRBV7-2 to TRBJ2-3; 8 bases map to TRBD1. Germline CDR1 SGHTA, CDR2 FQGNSA. The V and J ends lost 3 bases and 5 bases, in that order; junction bases with no gene match: 4. The CDR3 sequence is 14 residues long. CDR3 DNA: TGTGCCAGCAGCTTCCGCAGGGGGCTAGATACGCAGTATTTT. It yields the protein CASSFRRGLDTQYF. Full variable domain (outside the CDR3, taken from reference TRBV7-2 and TRBJ2-3): GAGVSQSPSNKVTEKGKDVELRCDPISGHTALYWYRQSLGQGLEFLIYFQGNSAPDKSGLPSDRFSAERTGGSVSTLTIQRTQQEDSAVYLCASSFRRGLDTQYFGPGTRLTVL.

This clone was observed a single time. The chain has TRBV6-5 and TRBJ2-7; a weak D match, TRBD2 (6 bases). V was clipped by 6 bases and J by 3 bases, with 12 bases between them. The germline gives CDR1 MNHEY, CDR2 SVGAGI. CDR3 size: 13 residues. CDR3 in amino acids: CASSRTGVYEQYF. CDR3 DNA: TGTGCCAGCAGCCGCACGGGGGTCTACGAGCAGTACTTC.

J is TRBJ2-1 and V is TRBV30; a possible D gene is TRBD1 (6 bases). The CDR3 consists of 13 residues. Trimming took 4 bases from V and 7 from J, leaving 14 bases between them. Germline values: CDR1 GTSNPN, CDR2 SVGIG (reference sequence). The CDR3 sequence is CAWKPGERNEQFF. Written as DNA, the CDR3 is TGTGCCTGGAAACCAGGGGAACGGAATGAGCAGTTCTTC.

The chain couples TRBV5-5 to TRBJ1-4, with D tentatively TRBD1 (5 bases). V was clipped by 2 bases and J by 0 bases, with 11 bases between them. CDR1 is SGHKS and CDR2 is YYEKEE in the germline V gene (reference sequence). The CDR3 runs 16 residues. CDR3 amino acids: CASSFRPTATNEKLFF. The CDR3 DNA is TGTGCCAGCAGCTTCCGACCGACAGCAACTAATGAAAAACTGTTTTTT.

The chain has TRBV10-3 and TRBJ2-3, with TRBD2 matching 15 bases. Germline loops: CDR1 ENHRY, CDR2 SYGVKD. The CDR3 sequence is 17 residues long. V trimming: 6 bases; J trimming: 3 bases; junction bases outside the gene matches: 7. Here the CDR3 DNA reads TGTGCCATCAGGGATCGGACTAGCGGGGGGGCAACAGATACGCAGTATTTT. It specifies CAIRDRTSGGATDTQYF.

V is TRBV7-8 and J is TRBJ2-7, with 10 bases fitting TRBD1. The CDR3 sequence is 14 residues long. V was pared by 5 bases and J by 4 bases, with 5 bases of the junction left unmatched. CDR1 and CDR2 (germline): SGHVS, FQNEAQ. CDR3 sequence (DNA): TGTGCCAGCAGCCCCAGGACAGGGGGGTACGAGCAGTACTTC. Amino acid sequence: CASSPRTGGYEQYF.